This is a list of T cell receptor beta chains from one sample in a study of blood T cell repertoires in COVID-19. Clones were read by immunoSEQ multiplex PCR, and TCRdb kept only the in-frame ones, dropping some. Among 85,000 to 100,000 clones listed, about 82% were seen once. The specimen was peripheral blood. The receptors were gathered from a woman aged 55-69 years in a cohort sampled during active or convalescent COVID-19. The CDR3 runs from the conserved cysteine through the conserved F or W. A D gene is named only where the DNA matches it firmly. The size of a clone is reported for some rows only, either as once, few or many, or as a class for expanded clones.

>TRBV6-5|-|TRBD2|TRBJ2-7
TGTGCCAGCGGTAGAGAAGCGGGATCCTACGAGCAGTACTTC
CASGREAGSYEQYF
>TRBV28|-|-|TRBJ2-7
TGTGCCAGCAGTTTCGAGTCCTACGAGCAGTACTTC
CASSFESYEQYF
>TRBV5-4|-|TRBD2|TRBJ2-7
TGTGCCAGCAGCTTGTACGGGGGGGTCTTCGAGCAGTACTTC
CASSLYGGVFEQYF
>TRBV18|-|TRBD1|TRBJ2-7
TGTGCCAGCTCACCAAAGAGGGGGCCTTACGAGCAGTACTTC
CASSPKRGPYEQYF
>TRBV6-6|-|TRBD1|TRBJ1-5
TGTGCCAGCAGTGTAGGACAGGGGTATCAGCCCCAGCATTTT
CASSVGQGYQPQHF
>TRBV6-5|-|TRBD2|TRBJ2-2
TGTGCCAGCACAAGAGGGAGGGGCACCGGGGAGCTGTTTTTT
CASTRGRGTGELFF
>TRBV5-1|-|TRBD1|TRBJ1-4
TGCGCCAGCAGCCCCGGACAGGGGGTTGAAAAACTGTTTTTT
CASSPGQGVEKLFF
>TRBV21-1|-|-|TRBJ2-5
TGTGCCAGCAGCAAAGGAGGTCTAGTCGGGGGGGCCCTTCGAGAGACCCAGTACTTC
CASSKGGLVGGALRETQYF
>TRBV5-4|-|TRBD2|TRBJ2-1
TGTGCCAGCAGCTCTCCCCTACTAGCGGGGGTGAGTAATGAGCAGTTCTTC
CASSSPLLAGVSNEQFF
>TRBV5-1|-|-|TRBJ2-1
TGCGCCAGCAGCTTAGATTACAGCTCCTACAATGAGCAGTTCTTC
CASSLDYSSYNEQFF
>TRBV19|-|-|TRBJ1-5
TGTGCCAGTAAAAGTGCAGGGGAGCACCAGCCCCAGCATTTT
CASKSAGEHQPQHF
>TRBV13|-|-|TRBJ1-5
TGTGCCAGCAGCTTGGGGGGTGGGGCCCAGCATTTT
CASSLGGGAQHF
>TRBV28|once|-|TRBJ1-2
TGTGCCAGCAATGGGGCAGCGCGGGGCTACACCTTC
CASNGAARGYTF
>TRBV11-3|-|-|TRBJ1-1
TGTGCCAGCAGACGCGACACCCAGGGGGAAGCTTTCTTT
CASRRDTQGEAFF
>TRBV2|-|TRBD2|TRBJ2-2
TGTGCCACCCAACTAGCGGGAGCCACCGGGGAGCTGTTTTTT
CATQLAGATGELFF
>TRBV19|-|TRBD1|TRBJ2-1
TGTGCCAGTAGTTCCCAGGGGGCGATCAATGAGCAGTTCTTC
CASSSQGAINEQFF
>TRBV5-1|-|-|TRBJ1-1
TGCGCCAGCAGCTCCCGCAGCCTCCAGGGGGAAGCTTTCTTT
CASSSRSLQGEAFF
>TRBV9|-|-|TRBJ2-5
TGTGCCAGCAGCCGAGGGGGAGTCCAAGAGACCCAGTACTTC
CASSRGGVQETQYF
>TRBV5-3|-|-|TRBJ1-4
TGTGCCAGAAGCCCGATCCGCGGATCTAATGAAAAACTGTTTTTT
CARSPIRGSNEKLFF
>TRBV6-2/TRBV6-3|-|TRBD1|TRBJ1-1
TGTGCCAGCAGCATGGGACAGGGGGTGAGTGAAGCTTTCTTT
CASSMGQGVSEAFF
>TRBV4-2|-|TRBD2|TRBJ2-3
TGTGCCAGCAGCCAAGATCCTAGCGGGGGAGATACGCAGTATTTT
CASSQDPSGGDTQYF
>TRBV6-1|-|TRBD2|TRBJ2-5
TGTGCCAGCAGTGAACAGATAGCGGGGTTTCAAGAGACCCAGTACTTC
CASSEQIAGFQETQYF
>TRBV19|-|TRBD1|TRBJ1-4
TGTGCCAGTAGTGCCGGGACAGGGAGAGGGGAAAAACTGTTTTTT
CASSAGTGRGEKLFF
>TRBV3-1/TRBV3-2|-|TRBD1|TRBJ1-6
TGTGCCAGCAGCCGAAACCGGGACAGGGAGAAATCACCCCTCCACTTT
CASSRNRDREKSPLHF
>TRBV27|-|-|TRBJ2-7
TGTGCCAGCAGTTCGGCAGGGGAGACCTACGAGCAGTACTTC
CASSSAGETYEQYF
>TRBV7-9|-|TRBD1|TRBJ2-2
TGTGCCAGCAGCTCAGGAGCGACAGGGGGACCTGGCACCGGGGAGCTGTTTTTT
CASSSGATGGPGTGELFF
>TRBV19|-|-|TRBJ1-4
TGTGCCAGTAGTATGGCGGGTCGTAATGAAAAACTGTTTTTT
CASSMAGRNEKLFF
>TRBV18|-|-|TRBJ2-3
TGTGCCAGCCCGAGCACAGATACGCAGTATTTT
CASPSTDTQYF
>TRBV20-1|once|-|TRBJ1-1
TGCAGTGCTAGAAGAGACACTGAAGCTTTCTTT
CSARRDTEAFF
>TRBV3-1/TRBV3-2|-|-|TRBJ1-1
TGTGCCAGCAGCTCCCTTGGACAGACGAACACTGAAGCTTTCTTT
CASSSLGQTNTEAFF
>TRBV7-8|-|-|TRBJ1-3
TGTGCCAGCAGCTATCGGGGTTCTGGAAACACCATATATTTT
CASSYRGSGNTIYF
>TRBV4-2|-|TRBD1|TRBJ1-3
TGTGCCAGCAGCCAAGACTGGACAGGGGGGCTTGGAAACACCATATATTTT
CASSQDWTGGLGNTIYF
>TRBV28|few|-|TRBJ1-4
TGTGCCAGCAGTCCCCCCCGGACTTTCGAAAAACTGTTTTTT
CASSPPRTFEKLFF
>TRBV19|-|-|TRBJ1-4
TGTGCCAGTGCCCTAGGCGGGGGCGATGAAAAACTGTTTTTT
CASALGGGDEKLFF
>TRBV18|-|TRBD1|TRBJ2-7
TGTGCCAGCTCTCCGGGACAGGGAACCTACGAGCAGTACTTC
CASSPGQGTYEQYF
>TRBV2|-|-|TRBJ1-5
TGTGCCAGCAGAACAGGGTCGTTAGCCGGACCCCAGCATTTT
CASRTGSLAGPQHF
>TRBV20-1|-|-|TRBJ2-1
TGCAGTGCCTCTCGACTGAATGAGCAGTTCTTC
CSASRLNEQFF
>TRBV28|-|-|TRBJ1-3
TGTGCCAGCAGAGCGGACGCTCTATCAGCTGGAAACACCATATATTTT
CASRADALSAGNTIYF
>TRBV5-6|-|-|TRBJ2-5
TGTGCCAGCAGCTCCTGGGCGGGACCGCGATTTGACGCCCAGTACTTC
CASSSWAGPRFDAQYF
>TRBV15|once|-|TRBJ1-5
TGTGCCACCAGCAGGGCAGGGTACAATCAGCCCCAGCATTTT
CATSRAGYNQPQHF
>TRBV24-1|-|TRBD1|TRBJ2-5
TGTGCCACCAGTGATGAGACGGGACAGTACCAAGAGACCCAGTACTTC
CATSDETGQYQETQYF
>TRBV30|-|-|TRBJ2-3
TGTGCCTGGAGTGTTGTTGGGCCAGGGGCAGATACGCAGTATTTT
CAWSVVGPGADTQYF
>TRBV4-2|-|TRBD1|TRBJ1-1
TGTGCCAGCAGCCACATGGGACAGCAGAACACTGAAGCTTTCTTT
CASSHMGQQNTEAFF
>TRBV10-1|-|-|TRBJ1-1
TGCGCCAGCAGTCCACAGGTGAACACTGAAGCTTTCTTT
CASSPQVNTEAFF
>TRBV7-9|-|-|TRBJ1-2
TGTGCCAGCAGCTTAAGGGACTCCACGGTCTATGGCTACACCTTC
CASSLRDSTVYGYTF
>TRBV3-1/TRBV3-2|-|-|TRBJ1-1
TGTGCCAGCAGCCAAGTCGTTCGGGATTGGAACACTGAAGCTTTCTTT
CASSQVVRDWNTEAFF
>TRBV4-1|-|-|TRBJ1-6
TGCGCCAGCAGCCAAGAGGGGGCTTTATATTCACCCCTCCACTTT
CASSQEGALYSPLHF
>TRBV19|-|TRBD2|TRBJ2-1
TGTGCCAGTAGTACCATCGGGACTAGCGGGAGCGATGAGCAGTTCTTC
CASSTIGTSGSDEQFF
>TRBV7-2|-|TRBD2|TRBJ2-7
TGTGCCAGCAGCTTAGAACTAGCGGGAGGAGGCGAGCAGTACTTC
CASSLELAGGGEQYF
>TRBV7-6|-|TRBD2|TRBJ2-3
TGTGCCAGCAGCTTATTGGGGGGGAGTGGAGATACGCAGTATTTT
CASSLLGGSGDTQYF
>TRBV18|few|-|TRBJ2-3
TGTGCCAGCTCACCCGTGAGGGAGCGGCCTGGCACAGATACGCAGTATTTT
CASSPVRERPGTDTQYF
>TRBV9|once|-|TRBJ2-1
TGTGCCAGCAGCGTAGCGGGGAGTGATGAGCAGTTCTTC
CASSVAGSDEQFF
>TRBV5-6|once|-|TRBJ2-5
TGTGCCAGCAGCTTGCGGGCTAGCGCAACACAAGAGACCCAGTACTTC
CASSLRASATQETQYF
>TRBV10-1|-|-|TRBJ1-5
TGCGCCAGCAGTGAGTCTCAGGGCCAGCCCCAGCATTTT
CASSESQGQPQHF